This is a list of T cell receptor beta chains from one sample in a study of blood T cells in healthy people across ages. TCRdb independently ran MiXCR on the 5' RACE reads; one entry per CDR3 protein. The sample holds about 800,000 distinct CDR3 sequences, 55% to 70% seen once. The specimen was blood. These receptor sequences come from a young man in good health. Both conserved end residues are part of each CDR3. Fields, in order: D gene, V gene, clone size, J gene, CDR3 protein, CDR3 DNA. D genes are given only for firm matches. Expanded clones get a size class; other rows say once, few or many, or leave the size out.

>.|TRBV7-9|.|TRBJ1-6
CASSLSAVLYNSPLHF
TGTGCCAGCAGCTTATCGGCAGTTCTTTATAATTCACCCCTCCACTTT
>.|TRBV4-3|few|TRBJ2-1
CASSQGGGTSFNEQFF
TGCGCCAGCAGCCAGGGAGGGGGCACTAGCTTCAATGAGCAGTTCTTC
>.|TRBV7-6|.|TRBJ2-3
CASSLRGVLGTPTSTDTQYF
TGTGCCAGCAGCTTGCGAGGTGTCCTCGGGACTCCAACTAGCACAGATACGCAGTATTTT
>.|TRBV4-3|.|TRBJ2-3
CASSQELYTFGARTDTQYF
TGCGCCAGCAGCCAAGAATTATACACTTTCGGCGCGCGCACAGATACGCAGTATTTT
>.|TRBV20-1|.|TRBJ2-7
CSARDQQSGVYEQYF
TGCAGTGCTAGAGATCAACAGTCAGGGGTCTACGAGCAGTACTTC
>.|TRBV20-1|.|TRBJ1-6
CSARDARLAGNNSPLHF
TGCAGTGCTAGAGACGCTCGACTGGCGGGAAATAATTCACCCCTCCACTTT
>.|TRBV20-1|.|TRBJ2-2
CSARDSQGPTTGELFF
TGCAGTGCTAGAGATTCCCAGGGGCCGACAACCGGGGAGCTGTTTTTT
>TRBD2|TRBV15|.|TRBJ2-3
CATSQRGGTDTQYF
TGTGCCACCAGCCAGCGGGGGGGCACAGATACGCAGTATTTT
>.|TRBV2|.|TRBJ2-7
CASTFRVGDVTYEQYF
TGTGCCAGTACTTTCCGGGTGGGGGATGTTACTTACGAGCAGTACTTC
>TRBD2|TRBV2|.|TRBJ2-4
CASSFPLTSGSGRGKYF
TGTGCCAGCAGCTTTCCATTGACTAGCGGGAGCGGAAGAGGGAAGTACTTC
>.|TRBV20-1|few|TRBJ2-3
CSAREEVGTDTQYF
TGCAGTGCTAGGGAGGAGGTCGGCACAGATACGCAGTATTTT
>.|TRBV7-7|.|TRBJ2-3
CASSEQGGEDTQYF
TGTGCTAGCAGCGAGCAGGGTGGTGAAGATACGCAGTATTTT
>.|TRBV7-8|few|TRBJ1-5
CASSLVGGYNQPQHF
TGTGCCAGCAGCTTAGTTGGCGGATACAATCAGCCCCAGCATTTT
>.|TRBV29-1|.|TRBJ2-3
CSVEGRSSTDTQYF
TGCAGCGTTGAGGGCAGGTCGAGCACAGATACGCAGTATTTT
>TRBD2|TRBV12-3/TRBV12-4|.|TRBJ2-1
CASSSGTSGANEQFF
TGTGCCAGCAGCTCCGGGACTAGCGGGGCTAATGAGCAGTTCTTC
>.|TRBV4-2|many|TRBJ1-2
CASSQDGGYYGYTF
TGTGCCAGCAGCCAAGATGGGGGATACTATGGCTACACCTTC
>.|TRBV6-6|.|TRBJ2-7
CASSYDTYSYEQYF
TGTGCCAGCAGTTACGACACATACTCCTACGAGCAGTACTTC
>TRBD1|TRBV20-1|few|TRBJ2-7
CSAIDRGSYEQYF
TGCAGTGCTATTGACAGGGGATCCTACGAGCAGTACTTC
>TRBD2|TRBV7-2|.|TRBJ2-7
CASSLVLAGNYEQYF
TGTGCCAGCAGCTTAGTCCTAGCGGGGAACTACGAGCAGTACTTC
>TRBD2|TRBV7-8|few|TRBJ2-7
CASSSVAGESHEQYF
TGTGCCAGCAGCTCTGTAGCGGGAGAAAGCCACGAGCAGTACTTC
>TRBD2|TRBV4-2|few|TRBJ2-1
CASSQAGLAGNEQFF
TGTGCCAGCAGCCAGGCGGGACTAGCGGGGAATGAGCAGTTCTTC
>.|TRBV10-3|.|TRBJ2-5
CAISEFGAPSQETQYF
TGTGCCATCAGTGAGTTCGGGGCTCCCTCGCAAGAGACCCAGTACTTC
>.|TRBV12-3/TRBV12-4|.|TRBJ2-7
CASSFQLRYEQYF
TGTGCCAGCAGTTTCCAGCTTCGCTACGAGCAGTACTTC
>.|TRBV5-1|.|TRBJ2-5
CASSQQTGQETQYF
TGCGCCAGCAGTCAACAGACAGGCCAAGAGACCCAGTACTTC
>TRBD1|TRBV7-2|.|TRBJ2-7
CASSRETGVYEQYF
TGTGCCAGCAGCAGGGAAACAGGGGTCTACGAGCAGTACTTC
>TRBD1|TRBV20-1|.|TRBJ1-5
CSARGQGRQPQHF
TGCAGTGCTAGAGGACAGGGACGTCAGCCCCAGCATTTT
>TRBD1|TRBV7-2|.|TRBJ1-2
CAGSLATGGVGYTF
TGTGCCGGCAGCTTAGCGACAGGGGGTGTTGGCTACACCTTC
>TRBD2|TRBV6-6|.|TRBJ2-3
CASSQLAAGYTDTQYF
TGTGCCAGCAGCCAACTAGCGGCAGGGTACACAGATACGCAGTATTTT
>.|TRBV19|.|TRBJ2-7
CASSTSVGTQRREQYF
TGTGCCAGTAGTACCTCAGTCGGGACGCAACGACGGGAGCAGTACTTC
>TRBD1|TRBV10-3|few|TRBJ1-2
CAALNDRGNYGYTF
TGTGCCGCACTTAATGACAGGGGGAACTATGGCTACACCTTC
>TRBD2|TRBV29-1|few|TRBJ2-7
CSVDQAGVNEQYF
TGCAGCGTTGACCAGGCGGGGGTCAACGAGCAGTACTTC
>.|TRBV29-1|.|TRBJ2-3
CSVEEGSDTQYF
TGCAGCGTTGAAGAAGGTTCGGATACGCAGTATTTT
>TRBD1|TRBV20-1|.|TRBJ2-5
CSVRGIGGQEVGEQYF
TGCAGTGTAAGGGGGATCGGAGGACAGGAGGTCGGGGAGCAGTACTTC
>TRBD2|TRBV7-2|.|TRBJ2-4
CASSHGLAGAKQTLAIQYF
TGTGCCAGCAGCCATGGACTAGCGGGGGCTAAACAAACACTCGCCATTCAGTACTTC
>TRBD2|TRBV20-1|few|TRBJ2-7
CSARSFGGGYYEQYF
TGCAGTGCTAGATCGTTTGGGGGGGGATACTACGAGCAGTACTTC
>TRBD2|TRBV20-1|.|TRBJ2-7
CSVGLAVNEQYF
TGCAGTGTCGGACTAGCTGTTAATGAGCAGTACTTC
>.|TRBV7-2|.|TRBJ2-3
CASSREARGGWDTQYF
TGTGCCAGCAGCCGTGAGGCTAGGGGGGGATGGGATACGCAGTATTTT
>TRBD2|TRBV5-6|.|TRBJ2-3
CVSSSSGGAADTQYF
TGTGTCAGCAGTTCTAGCGGGGGGGCAGCAGATACGCAGTATTTT
>TRBD1|TRBV20-1|once|TRBJ1-2
CSANPQGGRSNYGYTF
TGCAGTGCTAACCCCCAGGGGGGCAGGTCTAACTATGGCTACACCTTC
>TRBD1|TRBV5-1|.|TRBJ2-1
CASSLGLVGQDLWNEQFF
TGCGCCAGCAGCTTAGGGTTGGTGGGACAGGACCTTTGGAATGAGCAGTTCTTC
>TRBD1|TRBV5-1|.|TRBJ2-1
CASSGQGASGEQFF
TGCGCCAGCAGCGGACAGGGGGCTTCGGGTGAGCAGTTCTTC
>.|TRBV29-1|.|TRBJ1-1
CSVYNTEAFF
TGCAGCGTCTATAACACTGAAGCTTTCTTT
>TRBD1|TRBV4-3|.|TRBJ2-3
CASSHPRHRDRGFIVSTDTQYF
TGCGCCAGCAGCCACCCGAGGCACCGGGACAGGGGGTTCATTGTGTCCACAGATACGCAGTATTTT
>.|TRBV20-1|once|TRBJ2-1
CSARTRGDRYNEQFF
TGCAGTGCTAGAACCCGGGGGGACAGATACAATGAGCAGTTCTTC
>.|TRBV6-5|once|TRBJ2-7
CASRKQGIGPYEQYF
TGTGCCAGCAGGAAACAGGGAATCGGACCCTACGAGCAGTACTTC
>.|TRBV7-2|.|TRBJ2-7
CASSLIKRQEQLAYEQYF
TGTGCCAGCAGCTTAATCAAGCGCCAAGAACAACTAGCCTACGAGCAGTACTTC
>.|TRBV15|few|TRBJ2-1
CATTWTLGNEQFF
TGTGCCACCACTTGGACTTTGGGCAATGAGCAGTTCTTC
>.|TRBV29-1|.|TRBJ2-3
CSVQGQRDTQYF
TGCAGCGTTCAGGGCCAAAGAGATACGCAGTATTTT
>.|TRBV29-1|.|TRBJ2-3
CSLRPGSDTQYF
TGCAGCTTACGACCCGGTTCAGATACGCAGTATTTT
>.|TRBV6-2/TRBV6-3|.|TRBJ2-5
CASSYNFIEGTQYF
TGTGCCAGCAGTTACAACTTTATCGAAGGGACCCAGTACTTC
>.|TRBV4-2|.|TRBJ1-1
CASSRQDTTEAFF
TGTGCCAGCAGCCGGCAGGACACCACTGAAGCTTTCTTT
>TRBD2|TRBV28|few|TRBJ2-7
CASSPPSGSTYEQYF
TGTGCCAGCAGCCCTCCTAGCGGGAGCACCTACGAGCAGTACTTC
>.|TRBV10-3|.|TRBJ2-7
CAISEGRTGSYEQYF
TGTGCCATCAGTGAGGGACGGACGGGCTCCTACGAGCAGTACTTC
>.|TRBV6-5|once|TRBJ2-7
CASNDGQPYEQYF
TGTGCCAGCAACGATGGACAGCCTTACGAGCAGTACTTC
>.|TRBV6-2/TRBV6-3|.|TRBJ2-7
CASANRGGDEQYF
TGTGCCAGCGCTAACCGAGGAGGCGACGAGCAGTACTTC